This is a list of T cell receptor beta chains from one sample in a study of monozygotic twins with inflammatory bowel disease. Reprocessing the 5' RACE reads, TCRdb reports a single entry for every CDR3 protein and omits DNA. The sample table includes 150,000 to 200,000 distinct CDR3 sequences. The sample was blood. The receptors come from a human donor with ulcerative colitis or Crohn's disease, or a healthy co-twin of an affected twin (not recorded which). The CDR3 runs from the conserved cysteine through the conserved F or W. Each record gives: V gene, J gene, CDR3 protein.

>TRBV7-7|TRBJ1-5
CASSLASDPQHF
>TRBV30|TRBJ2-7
CAWRKTSGRLYEQYF
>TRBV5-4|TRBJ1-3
CASSFAGNTIYF
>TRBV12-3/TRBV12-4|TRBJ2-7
CASSTGQGPHEQYF
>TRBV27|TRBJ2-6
CASSLYPTGPGANVLTF
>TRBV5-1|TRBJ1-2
CASSDSRDFNYGYTF
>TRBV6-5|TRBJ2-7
CASSYRTGSGRNEQYF
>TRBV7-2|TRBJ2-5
CASSLSQFEETQYF
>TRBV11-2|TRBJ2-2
CASSVDQGGELFF
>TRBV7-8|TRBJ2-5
CASSLAWWEWETQYF
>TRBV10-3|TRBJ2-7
CAIKAATISYEQYF
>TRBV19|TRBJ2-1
CASSIPRDTHSMQFF
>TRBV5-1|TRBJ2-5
CASSLAANPGETQYF
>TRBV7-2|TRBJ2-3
CASSFTRTTDTQYF
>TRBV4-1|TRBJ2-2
CASSQERLDTGELFF
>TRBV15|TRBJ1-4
CATSRAPWGAGGEKLFF
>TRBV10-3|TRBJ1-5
CAISGSNQPQHF
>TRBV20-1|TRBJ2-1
CSARDVARVRNEQFF
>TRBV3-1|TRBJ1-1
CASSQGSRSDAFF
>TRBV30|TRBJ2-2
CAWSVPGHYTGELFF
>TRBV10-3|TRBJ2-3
CAISGREAYTGDTQYF
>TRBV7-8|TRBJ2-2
CASSFYSGRTNTGELFF
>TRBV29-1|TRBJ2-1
CSVYGPRGEQFF
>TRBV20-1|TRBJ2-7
CSTDGLAGSYEQYF
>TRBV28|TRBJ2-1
CASNPGTSLHNEQFF
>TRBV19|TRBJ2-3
CASNPSAHTDTQYF
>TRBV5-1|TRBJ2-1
CASSFRGEGNTNEQFF
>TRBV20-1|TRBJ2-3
CSARVGGPTDTQYF
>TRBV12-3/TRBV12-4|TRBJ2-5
CASSLGTAQETQYF
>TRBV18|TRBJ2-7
CASSPRDRGVYEQYF
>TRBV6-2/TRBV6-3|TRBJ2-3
CASSYSIGTTDTQYF
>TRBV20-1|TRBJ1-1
CSASRLNTEAFF
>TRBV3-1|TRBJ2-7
CASSPHYAGERTYEQYF
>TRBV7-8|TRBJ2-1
CASSLGKYPSSYNEQFF
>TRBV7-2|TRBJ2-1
CASTSPSVYNEQFF
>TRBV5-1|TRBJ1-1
CASRGGGWTEAFF
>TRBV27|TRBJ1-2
CATRSTGYGYTF
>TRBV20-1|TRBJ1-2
CSASYGISYGYTF
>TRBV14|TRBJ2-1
CASSHGLAGGQPQFF
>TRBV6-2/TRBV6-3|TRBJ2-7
CASSFFRKGHYEQYF
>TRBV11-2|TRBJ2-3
CASSLETSPTDTQYF
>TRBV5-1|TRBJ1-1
CASTLGGSNTEAFF
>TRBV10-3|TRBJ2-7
CASSPLNEQYF
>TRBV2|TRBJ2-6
CASSDVELLTF
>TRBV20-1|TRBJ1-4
CSALKPGNEKLFF
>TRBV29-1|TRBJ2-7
CSGGQAGGEQYF
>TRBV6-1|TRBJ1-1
CASSQNRWGVPEAFF
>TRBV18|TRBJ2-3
CASPAGPSGDTQYF
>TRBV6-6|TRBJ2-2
CASSYSTDTGELFF
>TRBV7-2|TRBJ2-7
CASSRDSGGEQYF